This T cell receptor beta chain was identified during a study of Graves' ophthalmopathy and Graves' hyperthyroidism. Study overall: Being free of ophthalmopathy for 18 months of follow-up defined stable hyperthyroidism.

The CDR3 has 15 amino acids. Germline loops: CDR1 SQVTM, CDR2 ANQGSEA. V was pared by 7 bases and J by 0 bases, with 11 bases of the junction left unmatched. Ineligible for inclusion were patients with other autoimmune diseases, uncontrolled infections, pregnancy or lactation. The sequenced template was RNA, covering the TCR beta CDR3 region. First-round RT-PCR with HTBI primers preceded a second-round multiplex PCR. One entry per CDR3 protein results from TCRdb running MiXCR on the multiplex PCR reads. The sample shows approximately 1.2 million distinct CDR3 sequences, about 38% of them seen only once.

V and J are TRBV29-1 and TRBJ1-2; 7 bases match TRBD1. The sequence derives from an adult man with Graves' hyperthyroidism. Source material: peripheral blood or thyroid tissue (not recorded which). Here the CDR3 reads CSGTGTDLTNYGYTF. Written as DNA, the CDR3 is TGCAGCGGGACCGGGACAGACCTAACTAACTATGGCTACACCTTC.